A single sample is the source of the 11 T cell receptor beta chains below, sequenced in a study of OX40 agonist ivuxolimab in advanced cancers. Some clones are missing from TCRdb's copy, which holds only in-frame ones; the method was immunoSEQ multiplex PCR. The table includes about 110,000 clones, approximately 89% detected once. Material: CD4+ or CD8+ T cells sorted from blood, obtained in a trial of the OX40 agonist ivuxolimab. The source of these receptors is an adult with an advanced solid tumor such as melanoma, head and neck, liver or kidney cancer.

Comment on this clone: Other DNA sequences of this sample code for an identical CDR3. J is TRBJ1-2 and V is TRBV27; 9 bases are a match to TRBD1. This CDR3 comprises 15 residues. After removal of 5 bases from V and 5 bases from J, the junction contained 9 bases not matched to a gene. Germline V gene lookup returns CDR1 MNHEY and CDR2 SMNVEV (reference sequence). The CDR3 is CASSRTGGGGYGYTF. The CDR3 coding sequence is TGTGCCAGCAGTCGAACAGGGGGCGGTGGGTATGGCTACACCTTC.

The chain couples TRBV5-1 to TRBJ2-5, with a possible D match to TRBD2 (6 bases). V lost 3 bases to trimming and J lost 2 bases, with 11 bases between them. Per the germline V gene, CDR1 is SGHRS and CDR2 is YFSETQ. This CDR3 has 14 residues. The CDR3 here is CASSWGREQETQYF. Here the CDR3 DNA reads TGCGCCAGCAGCTGGGGACGGGAGCAAGAGACCCAGTACTTC.

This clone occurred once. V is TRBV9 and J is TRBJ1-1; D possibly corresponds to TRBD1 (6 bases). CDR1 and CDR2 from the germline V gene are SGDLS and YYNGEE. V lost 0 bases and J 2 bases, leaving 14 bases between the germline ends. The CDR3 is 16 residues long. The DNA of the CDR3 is TGTGCCAGCAGCGTAGGATGGGGGGCCCTAAACACTGAAGCTTTCTTT. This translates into CASSVGWGALNTEAFF.

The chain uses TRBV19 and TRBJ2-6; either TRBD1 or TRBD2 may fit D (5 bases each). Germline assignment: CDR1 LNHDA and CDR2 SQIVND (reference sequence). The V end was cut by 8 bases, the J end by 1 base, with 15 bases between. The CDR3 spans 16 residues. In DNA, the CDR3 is TGTGCCAGTTCGCGCAGGGAGAAGTCTGGGGCCAACGTCCTGACTTTC. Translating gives CASSRREKSGANVLTF.

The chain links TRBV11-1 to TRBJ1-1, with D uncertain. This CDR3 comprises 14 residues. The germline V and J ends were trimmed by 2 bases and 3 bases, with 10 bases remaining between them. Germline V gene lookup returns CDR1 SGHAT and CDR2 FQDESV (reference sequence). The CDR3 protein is CASSLFSGDTEAFF. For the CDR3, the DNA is TGTGCCAGCAGCTTATTTTCCGGAGACACTGAAGCTTTCTTT.

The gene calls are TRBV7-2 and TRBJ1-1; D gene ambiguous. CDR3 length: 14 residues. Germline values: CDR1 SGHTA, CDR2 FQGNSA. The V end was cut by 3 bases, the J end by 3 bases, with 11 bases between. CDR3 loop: CASSLNREDTEAFF. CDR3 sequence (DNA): TGTGCCAGCAGCTTGAACCGGGAGGACACTGAAGCTTTCTTT.

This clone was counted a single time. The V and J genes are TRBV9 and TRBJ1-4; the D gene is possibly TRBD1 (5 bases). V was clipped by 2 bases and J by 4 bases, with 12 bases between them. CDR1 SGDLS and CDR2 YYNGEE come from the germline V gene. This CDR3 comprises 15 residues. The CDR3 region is CASSVMGGINEKLFF. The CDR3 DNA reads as TGTGCCAGCAGCGTCATGGGGGGGATTAATGAAAAACTGTTTTTT.

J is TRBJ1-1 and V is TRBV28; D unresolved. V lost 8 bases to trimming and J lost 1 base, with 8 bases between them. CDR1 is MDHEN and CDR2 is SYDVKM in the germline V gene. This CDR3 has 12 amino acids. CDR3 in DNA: TGTGCCAGCGGAAACGGGAACACTGAAGCTTTCTTT. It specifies CASGNGNTEAFF. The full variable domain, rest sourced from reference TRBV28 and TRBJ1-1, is DVKVTQSSRYLVKRTGEKVFLECVQDMDHENMFWYRQDPGLGLRLIYFSYDVKMKEKGDIPEGYSVSREKKERFSLILESASTNQTSMYLCASGNGNTEAFFGQGTRLTVV.

CDR3 region: CASSPDRGYEQYF. The CDR3 DNA is TGTGCCAGCAGCCCAGACAGGGGGTACGAGCAGTACTTC. The J gene is TRBJ2-7, the V gene TRBV7-9; 9 nucleotides agree with TRBD1. After removal of 5 bases from V and 4 bases from J, the junction contained 3 bases not matched to a gene. The CDR3 is 13 amino acids. Germline CDR1 reads SEHNR; CDR2 reads FQNEAQ (reference sequence).

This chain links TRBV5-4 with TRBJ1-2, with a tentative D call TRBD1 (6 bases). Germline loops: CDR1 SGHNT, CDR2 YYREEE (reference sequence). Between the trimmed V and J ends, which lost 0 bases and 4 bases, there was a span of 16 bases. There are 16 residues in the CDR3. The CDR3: CASSLESGRGLYGYTF. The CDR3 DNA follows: TGTGCCAGCAGCTTGGAATCGGGCAGGGGCCTCTATGGCTACACCTTC.

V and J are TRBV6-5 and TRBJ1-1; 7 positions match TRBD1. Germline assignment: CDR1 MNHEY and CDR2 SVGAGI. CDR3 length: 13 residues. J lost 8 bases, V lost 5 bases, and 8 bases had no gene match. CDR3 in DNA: TGTGCCAGCAGTGACGGACAGGTTTACGAAGCTTTCTTT. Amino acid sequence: CASSDGQVYEAFF.